The entry below describes one T cell receptor beta chain. What it recognizes is unknown. The CDR3 covers 12 residues. Per germline, CDR1 MNHEY and CDR2 SVGAGI. Trimming cost V 2 bases and J 9 bases, with 8 bases left between them. This specimen comes from a study of shared clonotypes between healthy human individuals. Findings and caveats of the study: Naive subsets typically showed greater estimated richness than memory subsets.

How the authors handled the data: As immunoSEQ supplied junction-only sequences (without quality scores), filtering differed. The data were produced by immunoSEQ multiplex PCR, yet TCRdb's version contains in-frame clones alone and is incomplete. V, J and clone size reflect that table, while D and trimming were determined from the DNA. The table includes some 2,100,000 clones, approximately 94% detected once. Naive-designated CD8 cells lacked CD45RO, were positively enriched for CCR7, and omitted terminally differentiated effector memory CD45RA+ cells. Those who donated, Caucasian adults without exception, all lived in Nashville, Tennessee.

The TCR was taken from a man younger than 30 in good health. Some clones in this sample may be carry-over from other donors' samples. This chain uses TRBV6-5 with TRBJ2-1; D is unresolved. Sequenced sample: naive CD8+ T cells from PBMCs. CDR3 nucleotide sequence: TGTGCCAGCAGTTACAGAAATGGTGAGCAGTTCTTC. Its protein is CASSYRNGEQFF.